A selection of T cell receptor beta chains follows, all from one sample in a study of blood T cell repertoires in COVID-19. The assay was immunoSEQ multiplex PCR, and TCRdb's table has in-frame clones only and misses some. Of about 57,000 clones in the sample, approximately 79% were seen once. The sample consisted of peripheral blood. The receptors originated from a human donor in a cohort sampled during active COVID-19. CDR3s include the opening cysteine and the closing phenylalanine or tryptophan. A D gene is named only where the DNA matches it firmly. Expanded clones get a size class; other rows say once, few or many, or leave the size out.

D | size | J | V | CDR3 | DNA
- | - | TRBJ2-5 | TRBV5-5 | CASSFGRVGETQYF | TGTGCCAGCAGCTTCGGCAGGGTTGGTGAGACCCAGTACTTC
- | few | TRBJ1-1 | TRBV4-3 | CASSPVGQKGNTEAFF | TGCGCCAGCAGCCCCGTCGGACAGAAAGGGAACACTGAAGCTTTCTTT
TRBD1 | - | TRBJ2-7 | TRBV5-4 | CASSTGQGSYEQYF | TGTGCCAGCAGCACCGGACAGGGCTCCTACGAGCAGTACTTC
TRBD2 | - | TRBJ2-5 | TRBV5-8 | CASSTGTREGETQYF | TGTGCCAGCAGCACCGGGACTAGAGAAGGAGAGACCCAGTACTTC
TRBD1 | few | TRBJ1-4 | TRBV5-1 | CASSGEVGQGTWPNEKLFF | TGCGCCAGCTCTGGTGAGGTTGGACAGGGGACGTGGCCTAATGAAAAACTGTTTTTT
- | - | TRBJ1-5 | TRBV2 | CASSENYSNQPQHF | TGTGCCAGCAGTGAAAATTATAGCAATCAGCCCCAGCATTTT
- | - | TRBJ1-2 | TRBV28 | CASSLSGKGYTF | TGTGCCAGCAGTTTATCGGGGAAGGGCTACACCTTC
TRBD2 | - | TRBJ2-2 | TRBV5-1 | CASSLGDLAGGDTGELFF | TGCGCCAGCAGCTTGGGGGACCTAGCGGGAGGTGACACCGGGGAGCTGTTTTTT
- | - | TRBJ1-5 | TRBV6-4 | CASSPSPGGQPQHF | TGTGCCAGCAGTCCCTCCCCCGGGGGTCAGCCCCAGCATTTT
- | few | TRBJ1-6 | TRBV4-1 | CASSQEGVVSYNSPLHF | TGCGCCAGCAGCCAAGAAGGAGTGGTCTCCTATAATTCACCCCTCCACTTT
- | - | TRBJ2-5 | TRBV6-5 | CASSYRQGHKTQYF | TGTGCCAGCAGTTATAGGCAGGGCCATAAGACCCAGTACTTC
TRBD1 | - | TRBJ2-1 | TRBV4-3 | CASSQDRFGTGLYNEQFF | TGCGCCAGCAGCCAAGATCGGTTCGGGACAGGGCTCTACAATGAGCAGTTCTTC
- | once | TRBJ1-1 | TRBV5-1 | CTSSLDGGTEAFF | TGCACCAGCAGCTTGGACGGGGGCACTGAAGCTTTCTTT
- | - | TRBJ2-7 | TRBV14 | CASSQSKGRAYEQYF | TGTGCCAGCAGCCAATCAAAAGGGCGGGCCTACGAGCAGTACTTC
- | many | TRBJ1-4 | TRBV7-2 | CASSLGGTNEKLFF | TGTGCCAGCAGCTTAGGAGGAACTAATGAAAAACTGTTTTTT
TRBD2 | - | TRBJ2-2 | TRBV6-1 | CASSATSGTYTGELFF | TGTGCCAGCAGTGCGACTAGCGGGACGTACACCGGGGAGCTGTTTTTT
TRBD1 | once | TRBJ2-7 | TRBV10-3 | CAISERQGADYEQYF | TGTGCCATCAGTGAGAGGCAGGGGGCCGACTACGAGCAGTACTTC
TRBD1 | - | TRBJ2-1 | TRBV6-6 | CASSPRGQGNEQFF | TGTGCCAGCAGCCCCCGCGGACAGGGCAATGAGCAGTTCTTC
- | few | TRBJ1-2 | TRBV30 | CALGELYGYTF | TGTGCCTTGGGAGAACTCTATGGCTACACCTTC
TRBD1 | - | TRBJ1-6 | TRBV30 | CAWTNIGQGRSPLHF | TGTGCCTGGACTAACATAGGACAGGGACGATCACCCCTCCACTTT
- | - | TRBJ1-2 | TRBV27 | CASRPLLSGYGYTF | TGTGCCAGCAGGCCCCTCCTGTCCGGCTATGGCTACACCTTC
TRBD1 | - | TRBJ1-1 | TRBV19 | CASIRQGGTEAFF | TGTGCCAGTATTCGACAGGGTGGCACTGAAGCTTTCTTT
- | few | TRBJ2-7 | TRBV27 | CASRQGVAPSYEQYF | TGTGCCAGCAGACAAGGGGTAGCCCCCTCCTACGAGCAGTACTTC
- | few | TRBJ1-3 | TRBV5-6 | CASSFQGNTIYF | TGTGCCAGCAGCTTTCAAGGAAACACCATATATTTT